This TCR beta chain was identified during a study of shared clonotypes between healthy human individuals. The V gene's germline CDR1 is MDHEN and CDR2 SYDVKM. The V end was cut by 6 bases, the J end by 6 bases, with 14 bases between. The CDR3 spans 14 residues. Profiling relied on immunoSEQ multiplex PCR, and the TCRdb table lists in-frame clones only, not all of them. The sample carries some 470,000 clones, around 80% recorded once. Donors comprised only Caucasian adults living in Nashville, Tennessee. This chain links TRBV28 with TRBJ2-2, with a possible D match to TRBD2 (5 bases). The sample was PBMCs. This receptor was taken from a woman aged 40-49 years in good health. Some clones in this sample may be carry-over from other donors' samples. The CDR3 bases are TGTGCCAGCAGGCCTCAGAGGGTTGCCGGGGAGCTGTTTTTT. Its translation: CASRPQRVAGELFF.